Listed below are T cell receptor beta chains from one sample, sequenced in a study of OX40 agonist ivuxolimab in advanced cancers. Some clones are missing from TCRdb's copy, which holds only in-frame ones; the method was immunoSEQ multiplex PCR. The sample contains about 100,000 clones, approximately 90% of which appear only once. Sequenced material: CD4+ or CD8+ T cells sorted from blood, taken in a trial of the OX40 agonist ivuxolimab. Source of these receptors: an adult with an advanced solid tumor such as melanoma, head and neck, liver or kidney cancer. Each CDR3 is given without its conserved first and last residue. Fields, in order: J gene, V gene, CDR3 protein.

j_call: TRBJ2-7; v_call: TRBV19; cdr3_aa: ASSIHGDREFFEQY
j_call: TRBJ1-1; v_call: TRBV29-1; cdr3_aa: SVEAKHQNTEAF
j_call: TRBJ2-5; v_call: TRBV11-3; cdr3_aa: ASGVGFQETQY
j_call: TRBJ2-3; v_call: TRBV7-9; cdr3_aa: ASSLDGDTQY
j_call: TRBJ2-7; v_call: TRBV5-4; cdr3_aa: ASSPAGLPYEQY
j_call: TRBJ1-5; v_call: TRBV10-3; cdr3_aa: AISESITGYHQPQH
j_call: TRBJ1-5; v_call: TRBV6-1; cdr3_aa: ASRSTGGNQPQH
j_call: TRBJ2-7; v_call: TRBV15; cdr3_aa: ATSGRRGTSSYEQY
j_call: TRBJ1-3; v_call: TRBV5-4; cdr3_aa: ASSLRGTGNTIY
j_call: TRBJ2-1; v_call: TRBV11-2; cdr3_aa: ASSLGGGAYNEQF
j_call: TRBJ1-5; v_call: TRBV28; cdr3_aa: ASSPGGGPQPQH
j_call: TRBJ2-1; v_call: TRBV4-2; cdr3_aa: ASSQARDSNSPAEQF
j_call: TRBJ2-5; v_call: TRBV19; cdr3_aa: ASRPGLAGGEETQY
j_call: TRBJ2-3; v_call: TRBV4-3; cdr3_aa: ASSQDLGTQY
j_call: TRBJ2-1; v_call: TRBV7-3; cdr3_aa: ASSLKPGPHRVYNEQF